A single sample gave rise to the 8 T cell receptor beta chains below, sequenced in a study of Graves' ophthalmopathy and Graves' hyperthyroidism. From RNA, the CDR3 regions of TCR beta chains were amplified and sequenced. Scientists carried out first-round RT-PCR using HTBI primers and then a second-round multiplex PCR. A single record per CDR3 protein comes from TCRdb applying MiXCR to the multiplex PCR reads. Found here are about 25,000 distinct CDR3 sequences, approximately 48% of them singletons; the top ten hold roughly 6.5%. The source material was peripheral blood. These receptor sequences come from an adult woman with stable Graves' hyperthyroidism.

J is TRBJ1-2 and V is TRBV20-1; D is undetermined. Deletions cut 7 bases from V and 7 bases from J, with 16 bases between. CDR1 DFQATT and CDR2 SNEGSKA come from the germline V gene (reference sequence). The CDR3 loop spans 12 amino acids. The CDR3 loop reads CSVQVGTGGYTF. The DNA of the CDR3 is TGCAGTGTTCAGGTGGGAACGGGTGGCTACACCTTC.

The chain couples TRBV12-3 or TRBV12-4 to TRBJ2-2; 13 bases line up with TRBD2. The CDR3 has 19 residues. After removal of 4 bases from V and 8 bases from J, the junction contained 16 bases not matched to a gene. The CDR3 region has the DNA TGTGCCAGCAGTTCCCCGGGACAGGGAGGACTAGCGGGAGTGGGGGAGCTGTTTTTT. Its translation: CASSSPGQGGLAGVGELFF.

This clonotype is medium-sized by share. The chain is built from TRBV7-6 and TRBJ1-1; no reliable D call. CDR1 is SGHVS and CDR2 is FNYEAQ in the germline V gene. The CDR3 spans 12 residues. V was shortened by 5 bases and J by 11 bases, with 15 bases between the two germline ends. The CDR3 DNA is TGTGCCAGCAGCCGATCATCGGGCGGTGCTTTCTTT. This translates into CASSRSSGGAFF.

There are many counts of this clonotype. This chain joins TRBV2 and TRBJ2-4; D is uncertain. Germline-derived CDR1 and CDR2 are SNHLY and FYNNEI. Trimming stripped 4 bases from V and 9 bases from J, with 13 bases between. There are 13 residues in the CDR3. CDR3 protein: CASSARERAIQYF. The CDR3 DNA sequence: TGTGCCAGCAGTGCGCGAGAAAGGGCCATTCAGTACTTC.

This clonotype appeared many times. This may arise from a read error, as a much more abundant clone is one base away. The V and J genes are TRBV30 and TRBJ2-7; D not resolved. Germline lookup yields CDR1 GTSNPN and CDR2 SVGIG (reference sequence). The CDR3 loop spans 10 amino acids. V was shortened by 5 bases and J by 5 bases, with 7 bases between the two germline ends. The CDR3 sequence: CAWPVHEQYF. The CDR3 DNA reads as TGTGCCTGGCCAGTCCACGAGCAGTACTTC.

This clonotype has at least ten counts. This chain connects TRBV5-1 to TRBJ2-7, with 12 bases lining up with TRBD2. CDR3 length: 17 residues. Trimming at V came to 0 bases and at J to 7 bases, leaving 11 bases not matched to a gene. The germline V gene encodes CDR1 SGHRS and CDR2 YFSETQ. CDR3 DNA: TGCGCCAGCAGCTTGGTGGTAGGACTAGCGGGATCGGGTGAGCAGTACTTC. Amino acid sequence: CASSLVVGLAGSGEQYF.

In its sample, this clonotype was seen a few times. This chain uses TRBV20-1 with TRBJ2-1; 11 positions match TRBD2. Germline assignment: CDR1 DFQATT and CDR2 SNEGSKA (reference sequence). The length of the CDR3 is 15 residues. V dropped 4 bases and J dropped 7; count of bases not matched to a gene: 9. The CDR3 region is CSATGGLAGGNEQFF. The CDR3 nucleotides read TGCAGTGCTACCGGGGGGCTAGCGGGAGGTAATGAGCAGTTCTTC.

This clonotype was counted at least ten times. This chain joins TRBV6-2 or TRBV6-3 and TRBJ2-5, with 11 bases aligning to TRBD2. The CDR3 spans 16 residues. V gave up 6 bases and J gave up 4 bases; unmatched junction bases: 10. The germline V gene has CDR1 MNHEY and CDR2 SVGEGT. CDR3 coding DNA: TGTGCCAGCAGGCGATTAGCGGGAGGGGCGGGAGAGACCCAGTACTTC. Its protein product is CASRRLAGGAGETQYF.